A selection of T cell receptor beta chains follows, all from one sample in a study of blood T cell repertoires in COVID-19. Measured with immunoSEQ multiplex PCR; TCRdb has only the in-frame clones, and not every one. The sample shows just under 50,000 clones, roughly 78% of them seen only once. The sample consisted of peripheral blood. These receptors all come from a man between 65 and 80 years old with acute or convalescent COVID-19. Each CDR3 is given with its conserved first and last residue. The order of the fields is clone size, D gene, V gene, J gene, CDR3 protein, CDR3 DNA. A D gene is named only where the DNA matches it firmly. The listing skips clone size in some rows; elsewhere it reads once, few, many or a size class.

once,.,TRBV7-9,TRBJ2-1,CASSSLSGGLATSEQFF,TGTGCCAGCAGCTCCCTTAGTGGGGGACTTGCTACAAGTGAGCAGTTCTTC
.,TRBD2,TRBV11-1,TRBJ2-2,CASSTRGGRTGELFF,TGTGCCAGCAGCACACGGGGGGGCCGGACCGGGGAGCTGTTTTTT
.,.,TRBV24-1,TRBJ2-3,CATKDRADTDTQYF,TGTGCCACCAAGGACAGAGCAGACACAGATACGCAGTATTTT
large,.,TRBV18,TRBJ2-3,CASSPLSSTDTQYF,TGTGCCAGCTCACCTCTATCTAGCACAGATACGCAGTATTTT
.,TRBD2,TRBV14,TRBJ2-7,CASSRSSPGLAGPVVYEQYF,TGTGCCAGCAGCCGCTCCTCCCCGGGACTAGCGGGCCCGGTCGTCTACGAGCAGTACTTC
.,.,TRBV6-1,TRBJ2-2,CASSEGLIANTGELFF,TGTGCCAGCAGTGAAGGACTGATTGCGAACACCGGGGAGCTGTTTTTT
.,TRBD1,TRBV25-1,TRBJ1-4,CASSETGGREKLFF,TGTGCCAGCAGTGAAACAGGGGGCCGGGAAAAACTGTTTTTT
few,TRBD1,TRBV18,TRBJ2-7,CASSPPVGQGGEQYF,TGTGCCAGCTCACCACCGGTGGGACAGGGTGGCGAGCAGTACTTC
few,TRBD2,TRBV5-1,TRBJ2-3,CASSLASGSTDTQYF,TGCGCCAGCAGCTTGGCTAGCGGGAGCACAGATACGCAGTATTTT
.,.,TRBV11-2,TRBJ2-3,CASSPRTAEGTQYF,TGTGCCAGCAGCCCTCGGACAGCAGAGGGGACGCAGTATTTT
once,TRBD2,TRBV11-2,TRBJ2-6,CASSMTSGNSGANVLTF,TGTGCCAGCAGCATGACTAGCGGGAACTCTGGGGCCAACGTCCTGACTTTC
.,TRBD1,TRBV11-2,TRBJ1-5,CASSLIVLDRAQPQHF,TGTGCCAGCAGCTTAATCGTCTTGGACAGGGCTCAGCCCCAGCATTTT
.,.,TRBV6-5,TRBJ1-6,CASRVDRHLNSPLHF,TGTGCCAGCAGGGTCGACAGACACTTGAATTCACCCCTCCACTTT
.,TRBD2,TRBV19,TRBJ2-1,CASSTAGTSGSSYNEQFF,TGTGCCAGTAGTACGGCCGGGACTAGCGGGAGCTCCTACAATGAGCAGTTCTTC
.,TRBD1,TRBV9,TRBJ1-2,CASSGWDRKNYGYTF,TGTGCCAGCAGCGGCTGGGACAGAAAAAACTATGGCTACACCTTC
.,.,TRBV2,TRBJ2-2,CASSRAANTGELFF,TGTGCCAGCAGCAGGGCGGCGAACACCGGGGAGCTGTTTTTT
.,.,TRBV2,TRBJ2-3,CASSEAPSTSTDTQYF,TGTGCCAGCAGTGAAGCCCCATCGACTAGCACAGATACGCAGTATTTT
.,TRBD2,TRBV7-2,TRBJ2-1,CASSLEKAGGRNEQFF,TGTGCCAGCAGCTTGGAGAAAGCGGGAGGGAGAAATGAGCAGTTCTTC
.,TRBD2,TRBV5-1,TRBJ2-5,CASSLGSGRRKETQYF,TGCGCCAGCAGCTTGGGTAGCGGGAGGCGAAAAGAGACCCAGTACTTC
once,TRBD1,TRBV15,TRBJ1-6,CATSSDRGGYGSPLHF,TGTGCCACCAGCAGTGACAGGGGCGGGTATGGTTCACCCCTCCACTTT
.,TRBD2,TRBV14,TRBJ2-2,CASSQALAGAGELFF,TGTGCCAGCAGCCAAGCACTAGCGGGGGCCGGGGAGCTGTTTTTT
.,.,TRBV5-5,TRBJ2-7,CASSFSYEQYF,TGTGCCAGCAGCTTTAGCTACGAGCAGTACTTC
.,.,TRBV27,TRBJ2-3,CASSPSGWGDTQYF,TGTGCCAGCAGTCCCAGCGGGTGGGGGGATACGCAGTATTTT
.,TRBD2,TRBV6-1,TRBJ2-5,CASSEGLAGGGETQYF,TGTGCCAGCAGTGAAGGCCTAGCGGGAGGTGGAGAGACCCAGTACTTC
.,TRBD1,TRBV9,TRBJ1-1,CASSVGDRGRTEAFF,TGTGCCAGCAGCGTAGGGGACAGGGGTCGGACTGAAGCTTTCTTT
.,.,TRBV11-2,TRBJ1-6,CATQLWSGSGINSPLHF,TGTGCCACCCAGCTTTGGAGCGGGTCGGGCATAAATTCACCCCTCCACTTT
.,.,TRBV6-6,TRBJ1-2,CASSSPSSGYTF,TGTGCCAGCAGTTCCCCTTCGAGTGGCTACACCTTC
.,TRBD1,TRBV4-1,TRBJ1-4,CASSTRQGQNEKLFF,TGCGCCAGCAGCACCCGACAGGGGCAAAATGAAAAACTGTTTTTT
.,.,TRBV29-1,TRBJ1-1,CSVEAGTEAFF,TGCAGCGTTGAAGCGGGCACTGAAGCTTTCTTT
.,TRBD1,TRBV9,TRBJ2-1,CASSSYRDRGDNEQFF,TGTGCCAGCAGCAGTTACCGGGACAGGGGAGACAATGAGCAGTTCTTC
.,TRBD1,TRBV30,TRBJ2-5,CAWSAPGQGNLETQYF,TGTGCCTGGAGCGCCCCGGGACAGGGGAATTTAGAGACCCAGTACTTC
.,.,TRBV29-1,TRBJ2-3,CSVVGSSGTDTQYF,TGCAGCGTTGTAGGGAGCAGTGGCACAGATACGCAGTATTTT
.,.,TRBV7-2,TRBJ2-3,CASSPQGGTDTQYF,TGTGCCAGCAGCCCACAGGGAGGCACAGATACGCAGTATTTT
.,.,TRBV18,TRBJ2-5,CASSPGPEETQYF,TGTGCCAGCTCACCGGGGCCTGAAGAGACCCAGTACTTC
.,TRBD2,TRBV5-8,TRBJ2-3,CASSPGTSGRGTDTQYF,TGTGCCAGCAGCCCCGGGACTAGCGGGAGGGGCACAGATACGCAGTATTTT
few,TRBD1,TRBV6-2/TRBV6-3,TRBJ1-6,CASSYPAGTGVSPLHF,TGTGCCAGCAGTTACCCCGCGGGGACAGGGGTCTCACCCCTCCACTTT
.,.,TRBV27,TRBJ1-5,CASRGRGGNQPQHF,TGTGCCAGTAGAGGGCGGGGTGGCAATCAGCCCCAGCATTTT
.,.,TRBV30,TRBJ2-5,CAWSGSFQETQYF,TGTGCCTGGAGTGGGAGCTTCCAAGAGACCCAGTACTTC
.,.,TRBV6-2/TRBV6-3,TRBJ2-5,CASSYYGWSQETQYF,TGTGCCAGCAGTTACTACGGGTGGTCCCAAGAGACCCAGTACTTC
once,.,TRBV7-8,TRBJ2-7,CASSSLAGSAYEQYF,TGTGCCAGCAGCTCGCTGGCCGGCAGCGCCTACGAGCAGTACTTC
.,TRBD1,TRBV4-1,TRBJ1-5,CASSQVRGGGNQPQHF,TGCGCCAGCAGCCAAGTCCGAGGGGGCGGCAATCAGCCCCAGCATTTT
.,TRBD1,TRBV27,TRBJ1-5,CASSLTGVQPQHF,TGTGCCAGCAGTCTGACAGGGGTTCAGCCCCAGCATTTT